The 3 T cell receptor beta chains listed next were all sequenced from one sample in a study of shared clonotypes between healthy human individuals. CD8 cells regarded as naive lacked CD45RO, were positively chosen for CCR7, and omitted terminally differentiated effector memory CD45RA+ cells. Data came from immunoSEQ multiplex PCR; TCRdb stores just in-frame clones and leaves some out. The repertoire consists of roughly 2.1 million clones, with roughly 91% occurring once and the leading ten covering over 1.5%. The sequenced material came from naive CD8+ T cells from PBMCs. The receptors stem from a man in his late teens or twenties in good health. Some clones in this sample may be carry-over from other donors' samples.

The chain links TRBV11-2 to TRBJ2-7; a possible D gene is TRBD2 (6 bases). From germline, CDR1 is SGHAT and CDR2 FQNNGV. Trimming took off 2 bases at V and 1 base at J, with 12 bases between the two ends. The CDR3 length is 15 residues. Here the CDR3 reads CASSLPTSLSYEQYF. For the CDR3, the DNA is TGTGCCAGCAGCTTACCGACTAGTTTGTCCTACGAGCAGTACTTC.

The rearrangement uses TRBV5-5 and TRBJ2-6; D gene uncertain. CDR3 length: 13 amino acids. Per the germline V gene, CDR1 is SGHKS and CDR2 is YYEKEE (reference sequence). Trimming pared 7 bases from V and 0 bases from J, leaving 5 bases between. Here the CDR3 reads CASADSGANVLTF. Written as DNA, the CDR3 is TGTGCCAGCGCTGACTCTGGGGCCAACGTCCTGACTTTC.

The V call is TRBV4-1, the J call TRBJ2-7; weak D call: TRBD2 (5 bases). There are 16 residues in the CDR3. Germline V gene data show CDR1 as MGHRA and CDR2 as YSYEKL. V lost 0 bases, J lost 4 bases, and 16 bases lay in between. CDR3 residues: CASSQEWARRLYEQYF. In nucleotides, the CDR3 is TGCGCCAGCAGCCAAGAGTGGGCCAGGAGACTATACGAGCAGTACTTC.